A single sample is the source of the 27 T cell receptor beta chains below, sequenced in a study of cytomegalovirus exposure and HLA in healthy donors. Use of 60 Vbeta and 13 Jbeta primers characterized the PCR. The repertoire was sequenced with immunoSEQ multiplex PCR; TCRdb's copy has only in-frame clones and lacks some. The specimen's table records roughly 110,000 clones. Sequencing was performed on PBMCs. Receptor source: a young man in good health and CMV-seronegative.

The chain carries TRBV29-1 and TRBJ2-7, with 8 positions matching TRBD1. The CDR3 spans 16 residues. Germline loops: CDR1 SQVTM, CDR2 ANQGSEA. V was pared by 3 bases and J by 6 bases, with 16 bases of the junction left unmatched. The CDR3 spells CSVDLGVQGAYGEQYF. The CDR3 DNA sequence: TGCAGCGTTGATCTGGGGGTTCAGGGGGCTTACGGCGAGCAGTACTTC.

The V call is TRBV5-1, the J call TRBJ2-2, with 7 nucleotides matching TRBD1. Germline assignment: CDR1 SGHRS and CDR2 YFSETQ. CDR3 length equals 18 residues. V was pared by 6 bases and J by 4 bases, with 18 bases of the junction left unmatched. The CDR3 spells CASTLSLQGISSTGELFF. The CDR3 DNA sequence: TGCGCCAGCACCCTCTCATTACAGGGGATCTCGAGCACCGGGGAGCTGTTTTTT.

The chain has TRBV5-1 and TRBJ1-3; 7 bases map to TRBD1. Germline values: CDR1 SGHRS, CDR2 YFSETQ. This CDR3 is built from 16 residues. V shed 5 bases, J shed 4 bases, and the junction held 12 bases outside the gene matches. CDR3 bases: TGCGCCAGCAGGACAGGGACCGGTTCCGGAGGAAACACCATATATTTT. Its translation: CASRTGTGSGGNTIYF.

With respect to this clone: This sample also contains other DNA sequences that code for the same CDR3. CDR3 coding DNA: TGTGCCAGCAGCGACCGCGGGGGGGCTTACGATCAGCCCCAGCATTTT. It codes for CASSDRGGAYDQPQHF. This rearrangement joins TRBV2 to TRBJ1-5, with D perhaps TRBD1 (6 bases). V dropped 6 bases and J dropped 5 bases, with 20 bases sitting between them. From germline, CDR1 is SNHLY and CDR2 FYNNEI. The CDR3 has 16 residues.

A note on this clone: The conserved phenylalanine or tryptophan normally closing the CDR3 is absent here, so this likely arose from a read error. The chain recombines TRBV2 with TRBJ2-3, with D hard to call. The V gene lost 6 bases and the J gene lost 6 bases, with 10 bases spanning the gap. The CDR3 loop spans 12 amino acids. The germline V gene has CDR1 SNHLY and CDR2 FYNNEI. The chain's CDR3 is CASSLQGDTQYY. DNA for the CDR3: TGTGCCAGCAGCTTGCAAGGGGATACGCAGTATTAT.

The chain links TRBV5-6 to TRBJ2-3, with a possible D match to TRBD2 (5 bases). Between the trimmed V and J ends, which lost 3 bases and 2 bases, there was a span of 16 bases. The germline CDR1 and CDR2 sequences are SGHDT and YYEEEE. This CDR3 has 16 residues. CDR3 sequence (DNA): TGTGCCAGCAGCTCGTCCGCGGGTCGCGACACAGATACGCAGTATTTT. Translated: CASSSSAGRDTDTQYF.

The gene calls are TRBV6-6 and TRBJ2-5; 10 bases line up with TRBD1. The J call may be incorrect, as the DNA end agrees better with TRBJ2-7. CDR3 size: 14 residues. The germline V gene encodes CDR1 MNHNY and CDR2 SVGAGI (reference sequence). CDR3 region: CASSHGQGAYEQYF. For the CDR3, the DNA is TGTGCCAGCAGCCACGGACAGGGGGCCTACGAGCAGTACTTC.

CDR3 sequence (DNA): TGTGCCAGCAGTCCAGGGGCAGGAGCACAAGAGACCCAGTACTTC. Its protein is CASSPGAGAQETQYF. The chain links TRBV27 to TRBJ2-5; tentatively, D is TRBD1 (6 bases). The V gene lost 5 bases and the J gene lost 2 bases, with 15 bases spanning the gap. This CDR3 has 15 amino acids. CDR1 MNHEY and CDR2 SMNVEV come from the germline V gene (reference sequence).

The J gene is TRBJ1-6, the V gene TRBV5-5, with unresolved D. Germline CDR1 SGHKS, CDR2 YYEKEE (reference sequence). The length of the CDR3 is 15 residues. Trimming left V 3 bases short and J 7 bases short, with 14 bases between. In DNA form, the CDR3 reads TGTGCCAGCAGCTCTACGGCCTTGGAGAATTCACCCCTCCACTTT. This gives the protein CASSSTALENSPLHF.

The rearrangement links TRBV12-5 to TRBJ1-2; no reliable D call. Per the germline V gene, CDR1 is LGHNT and CDR2 is FRNRAP. This CDR3 is 16 amino acids long. V was clipped by 1 base and J by 4 bases, with 16 bases between them. CDR3 in DNA: TGTGCTAGTGGTTTGGGCGGGAGGTCCTGGGCCTATGGCTACACCTTC. It translates to CASGLGGRSWAYGYTF.

V and J are TRBV5-4 and TRBJ2-5; 7 bases align to TRBD1. Germline V gene lookup returns CDR1 SGHNT and CDR2 YYREEE (reference sequence). The CDR3 covers 15 residues. V shed 0 bases, J shed 5 bases, and the junction held 7 bases outside the gene matches. This chain's CDR3 is CASSLGRDSWETQYF. CDR3 DNA: TGTGCCAGCAGCTTGGGCCGGGACAGCTGGGAGACCCAGTACTTC.

J is TRBJ1-2 and V is TRBV11-2, with D possibly being TRBD1 (6 bases). The CDR3 extends over 17 amino acids. Germline assignment: CDR1 SGHAT and CDR2 FQNNGV. V was trimmed by 0 bases and J by 7 bases, leaving 21 bases between them. The CDR3 DNA is TGTGCCAGCAGCTTAGAATTCTATGCGGGGGCAAGGGGTGGCTACACCTTC. Amino acid sequence: CASSLEFYAGARGGYTF.

This sequence joins TRBV7-9 and TRBJ1-4; 7 nucleotides align to TRBD1. The CDR3 is made up of 17 amino acids. Germline loops: CDR1 SEHNR, CDR2 FQNEAQ (reference sequence). V shed 4 bases and J 0 bases; nucleotides not matched to a gene: 8. The CDR3 DNA reads as TGTGCCAGCAGCTATAGGACAGGCCTCACAACTAATGAAAAACTGTTTTTT. The encoded protein is CASSYRTGLTTNEKLFF. Complete variable domain (other parts from reference TRBV7-9 and TRBJ1-4): DTGVSQNPRHKITKRGQNVTFRCDPISEHNRLYWYRQTLGQGPEFLTYFQNEAQLEKSRLLSDRFSAERPKGSFSTLEIQRTEQGDSAMYLCASSYRTGLTTNEKLFFGSGTQLSVL.

The chain links TRBV6-5 to TRBJ1-1, with TRBD1 identical over 7 bases. There are 15 residues in the CDR3. J lost 2 bases, V lost 2 bases, and 5 bases had no gene match. Germline loops: CDR1 MNHEY, CDR2 SVGAGI. CDR3: CASSYTGTDNTEAFF. The DNA for the CDR3 is TGTGCCAGCAGTTACACAGGGACAGATAACACTGAAGCTTTCTTT.

J is TRBJ2-7 and V is TRBV7-7; D gene ambiguous. CDR3 length equals 13 residues. Trimming removed 4 bases at V and 6 bases at J, with 13 bases between. Germline-derived CDR1 and CDR2 are SSHAT and FNYEAQ (reference sequence). CDR3 sequence reads: CASSSYRSGEQYF. The CDR3 DNA reads as TGTGCCAGCAGCTCCTACCGGTCCGGCGAGCAGTACTTC.

This CDR3 is CASSSGDANEKLFF. Written as DNA, the CDR3 is TGCGCCAGCAGCTCAGGGGACGCTAATGAAAAACTGTTTTTT. The gene calls are TRBV5-1 and TRBJ1-4; tentatively, D is TRBD1 (6 bases). Germline CDR1 is SGHRS and CDR2 is YFSETQ. This CDR3 has 14 amino acids. Trimming pared 3 bases from V and 3 bases from J, leaving 9 bases between.

The V gene is TRBV11-2, the J gene TRBJ2-7, with TRBD2 matching 13 bases. With 5 bases clipped from V and 3 bases from J, the junction kept 4 bases outside the gene matches. The germline V gene encodes CDR1 SGHAT and CDR2 FQNNGV. CDR3 size: 15 residues. The CDR3 is CASSLGTSGVYEQYF. The CDR3 DNA sequence: TGTGCCAGCAGCCTCGGGACTAGCGGGGTCTACGAGCAGTACTTC.

The chain links TRBV30 to TRBJ2-7, with TRBD1 matching over 11 bases. CDR3 length equals 15 residues. V gave up 3 bases and J gave up 4 bases; unmatched junction bases: 8. The germline CDR1 and CDR2 sequences are GTSNPN and SVGIG (reference sequence). The CDR3 protein is CAWSKLGDRGYEQYF. CDR3 bases: TGTGCCTGGAGCAAACTGGGGGACAGGGGGTACGAGCAGTACTTC.

V gene TRBV28 combines with J gene TRBJ1-1, with unresolved D. In germline, CDR1 is MDHEN, CDR2 SYDVKM. V gave up 8 bases and J gave up 2 bases, with 9 bases separating them. The CDR3 has 12 amino acids. The CDR3 region is CASGPLNTEAFF. CDR3 nucleotide sequence: TGTGCCAGCGGCCCCCTTAACACTGAAGCTTTCTTT.

The chain links TRBV6-1 to TRBJ2-7, with D maybe TRBD2 (6 bases). Trimming cost V 2 bases and J 1 base, with 15 bases left between them. CDR3 size: 16 residues. Germline values: CDR1 MNHNS, CDR2 SASEGT. CDR3 DNA sequence: TGTGCCAGCAGTGAATGGCAGGGAGGAGGATCCTACGAGCAGTACTTC. Translating it yields CASSEWQGGGSYEQYF.

The rearrangement links TRBV7-9 to TRBJ2-3; possible D gene TRBD2, 6 bases. The CDR3 sequence is 15 residues long. V was trimmed by 4 bases and J by 3 bases, leaving 14 bases between them. Germline values: CDR1 SEHNR, CDR2 FQNEAQ (reference sequence). CDR3: CASSYRKGGTDTQYF. In DNA form, the CDR3 reads TGTGCCAGCAGCTACAGGAAGGGAGGAACAGATACGCAGTATTTT.

The genes are TRBV2 and TRBJ2-5; D is uncertain. The J call may be faulty, since TRBJ2-7 better matches the DNA end. The V gene's germline CDR1 is SNHLY and CDR2 FYNNEI. CDR3 length: 13 residues. The CDR3 loop reads CASSEIDAYEQYF. The CDR3 nucleotides read TGTGCCAGCAGTGAAATTGATGCCTACGAGCAGTACTTC.

CDR3 in DNA: TGTGCCAGCAGCTTAATTGGACAGGGATCTTTGGGCTACACCTTC. Protein sequence: CASSLIGQGSLGYTF. V usage is TRBV7-3 and J usage is TRBJ1-2; the match to TRBD1 covers 8 bases. The ends lost 1 base at V and 8 bases at J; junction bases unmatched: 9. The CDR3 is 15 amino acids. Germline-derived CDR1 and CDR2 are SGHTA and FQGTGA.

The rearrangement links TRBV19 to TRBJ2-7; perhaps TRBD1 as D (6 bases). Trimming pared 1 base from V and 0 bases from J, leaving 13 bases between. Germline CDR1 reads LNHDA; CDR2 reads SQIVND (reference sequence). The CDR3 length is 16 residues. The CDR3 sequence: CASSIGGRSFSYEQYF. Here the CDR3 DNA reads TGTGCCAGTAGTATAGGGGGGCGGTCGTTCTCCTACGAGCAGTACTTC.

The CDR3 here is CASTPRTGTSVFTAYNEQFF. The DNA for the CDR3 is TGTGCCAGCACCCCGAGAACTGGGACTAGCGTCTTTACCGCCTACAATGAGCAGTTCTTC. V is TRBV9 and J is TRBJ2-1, with TRBD2 identical over 10 bases. The trim removed 6 bases at V and 2 bases at J, leaving 20 bases unmatched. CDR3 length equals 20 residues. CDR1 and CDR2 from the germline V gene are SGDLS and YYNGEE.

The CDR3 region has the DNA TGTGCCAGCAGCACCGGGGGGGGCGGGCAGGGGAGCACTGAAGCTTTCTTT. Its translation is CASSTGGGGQGSTEAFF. The chain is built from TRBV5-6 and TRBJ1-1; D possibly corresponds to TRBD1 (6 bases). Deletions cut 4 bases from V and 4 bases from J, with 23 bases between. The CDR3 loop spans 17 amino acids. The germline CDR1 and CDR2 sequences are SGHDT and YYEEEE.

Comments on this clone: At the DNA level, this CDR3 is encoded by other sequences in the same sample as well. J is TRBJ2-5 and V is TRBV30; 11 bases agree with TRBD2. Germline CDR1 is GTSNPN and CDR2 is SVGIG (reference sequence). The CDR3 loop spans 14 amino acids. V was clipped by 1 base and J by 4 bases; unmatched bases: 2. The CDR3 nucleotides read TGTGCCTGGAGTGGTCTAGCGGGGGGAGAGACCCAGTACTTC. The encoded protein is CAWSGLAGGETQYF.